This entry features one T cell receptor beta chain sequence. Its antigen remains unidentified. Unstimulated Tregs (CD4+CD25+CD127-) and CD4+CD25- non-Tregs were sorted from PBMCs. The assay was immunoSEQ multiplex PCR, and TCRdb's table has in-frame clones only and misses some. The sample lists under 300,000 clones, 84% occurring once. The ends lost 6 bases at V and 5 bases at J; junction bases unmatched: 4. The CDR3 has 13 residues. Germline lookup yields CDR1 SGHRS and CDR2 YFSETQ. This entry belongs to a study of Tregs in tolerant kidney transplant recipients. Regarding the study as a whole: Tregs expanded with activated donor B cells seemed most donor-specific. Few patients were studied, so findings need validation in larger groups.

The specimen was CD4+ T cells from blood. The origin of this receptor is a human donor in good health. The chain employs TRBV5-1 and TRBJ1-1, with 10 bases fitting TRBD1. Here the CDR3 reads CASKGTGDTEAFF. The CDR3 DNA is TGCGCCAGCAAAGGGACAGGGGATACTGAAGCTTTCTTT.